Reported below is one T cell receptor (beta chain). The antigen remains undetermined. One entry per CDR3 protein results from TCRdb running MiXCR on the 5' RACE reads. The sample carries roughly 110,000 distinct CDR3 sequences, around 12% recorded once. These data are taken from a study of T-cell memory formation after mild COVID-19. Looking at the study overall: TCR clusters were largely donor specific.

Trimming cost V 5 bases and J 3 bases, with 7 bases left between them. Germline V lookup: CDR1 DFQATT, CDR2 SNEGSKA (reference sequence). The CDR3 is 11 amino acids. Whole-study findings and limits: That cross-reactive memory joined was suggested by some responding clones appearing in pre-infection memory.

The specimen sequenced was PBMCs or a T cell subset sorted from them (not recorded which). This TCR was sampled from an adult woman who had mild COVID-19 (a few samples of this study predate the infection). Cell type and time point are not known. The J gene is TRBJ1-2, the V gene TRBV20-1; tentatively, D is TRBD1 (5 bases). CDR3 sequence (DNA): TGCAGTGCTGGGGACTACTATGGCTACACCTTC. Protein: CSAGDYYGYTF.